The T cell receptor (beta chain) under discussion was sequenced for a study of T cell changes during pregnancy in multiple sclerosis. Per the germline V gene, CDR1 is MNHEY and CDR2 is SVGAGI. The CDR3 is 14 amino acids. V gave up 6 bases and J gave up 0 bases, with 9 bases separating them. Sequencing was performed with immunoSEQ multiplex PCR; in TCRdb, only in-frame clones are kept and a portion is missing. The table records 70,000 or so clones, 80% to 95% of them present only once. The sample was CD4+ T cells from peripheral blood mononuclear cells, taken after pregnancy. The gene calls are TRBV6-5 and TRBJ1-3; D might be TRBD1 (6 bases). The sequence was obtained from a female donor with multiple sclerosis, enrolled in a pregnancy study. The CDR3 DNA reads as TGTGCCAGCAGACAGGGCACCTCTGGAAACACCATATATTTT. Translated, it gives CASRQGTSGNTIYF.